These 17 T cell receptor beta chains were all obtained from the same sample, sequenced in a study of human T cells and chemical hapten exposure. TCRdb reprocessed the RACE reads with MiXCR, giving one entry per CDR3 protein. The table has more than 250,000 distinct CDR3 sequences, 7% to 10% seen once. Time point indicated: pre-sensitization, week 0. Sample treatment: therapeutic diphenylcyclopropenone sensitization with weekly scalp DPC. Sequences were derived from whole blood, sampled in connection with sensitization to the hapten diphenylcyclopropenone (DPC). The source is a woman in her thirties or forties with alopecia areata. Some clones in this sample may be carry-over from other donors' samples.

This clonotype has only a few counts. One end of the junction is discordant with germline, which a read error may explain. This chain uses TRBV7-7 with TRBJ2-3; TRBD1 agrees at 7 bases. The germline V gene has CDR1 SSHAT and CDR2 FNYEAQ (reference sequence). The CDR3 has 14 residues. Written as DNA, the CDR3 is TGTGCTAGCAGCCCAGGGGGTCATGCAGATACGCAGTATTTT. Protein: CASSPGGHADTQYF.

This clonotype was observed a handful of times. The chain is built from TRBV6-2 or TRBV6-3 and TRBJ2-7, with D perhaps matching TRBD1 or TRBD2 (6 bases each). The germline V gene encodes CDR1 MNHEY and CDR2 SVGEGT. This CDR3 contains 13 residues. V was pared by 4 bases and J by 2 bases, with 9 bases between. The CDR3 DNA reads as TGTGCCAGCAGTTCGGGGGCCCCCTACGAGCAGTACTTC. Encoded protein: CASSSGAPYEQYF.

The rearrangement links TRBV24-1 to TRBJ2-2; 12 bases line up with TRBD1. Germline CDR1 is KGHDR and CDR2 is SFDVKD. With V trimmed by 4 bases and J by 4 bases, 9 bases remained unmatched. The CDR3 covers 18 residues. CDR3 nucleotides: TGTGCCACCAGTGACCCCCGGGACAGGGGGCCGGGCACCGGGGAGCTGTTTTTT. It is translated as CATSDPRDRGPGTGELFF.

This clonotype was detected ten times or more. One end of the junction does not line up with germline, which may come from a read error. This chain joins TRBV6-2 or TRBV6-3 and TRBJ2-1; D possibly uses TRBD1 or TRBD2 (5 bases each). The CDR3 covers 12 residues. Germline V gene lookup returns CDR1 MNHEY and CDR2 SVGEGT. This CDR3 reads CASSYSAGTAHF. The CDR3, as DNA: TGTGCCAGCAGTTACTCGGCCGGGACCGCCCACTTC.

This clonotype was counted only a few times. The CDR3 is CASSQDGGRLNTEAFF. The CDR3 region has the DNA TGTGCCAGCAGCCAAGATGGGGGCAGGCTGAACACTGAAGCTTTCTTT. The chain combines TRBV4-2 with TRBJ1-1, with a tentative D call TRBD1 (6 bases). The CDR3 runs 16 residues. The germline CDR1 and CDR2 sequences are LGHNA and YNFKEQ. V lost 0 bases, J lost 0 bases, and 11 bases lay in between.

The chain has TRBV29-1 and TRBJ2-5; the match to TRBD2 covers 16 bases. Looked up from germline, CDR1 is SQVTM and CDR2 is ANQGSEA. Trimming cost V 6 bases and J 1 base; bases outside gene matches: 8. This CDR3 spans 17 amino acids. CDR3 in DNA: TGCAGCGTAGTCCCGGGACTAGCGGGAGGGCCCCAAGAGACCCAGTACTTC. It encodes CSVVPGLAGGPQETQYF. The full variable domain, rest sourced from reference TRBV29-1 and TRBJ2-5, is SAVISQKPSRDICQRGTSLTIQCQVDSQVTMMFWYRQQPGQSLTLIATANQGSEATYESGFVIDKFPISRPNLTFSTLTVSNMSPEDSSIYLCSVVPGLAGGPQETQYFGPGTRLLVL.

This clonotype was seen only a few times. CDR3 sequence reads: CASSPRGGEVRVQYF. CDR3 nucleotide sequence: TGTGCCAGCAGCCCCCGGGGGGGAGAAGTACGTGTGCAGTACTTC. The rearrangement links TRBV7-9 to TRBJ2-7, with 8 bases identical to TRBD2. J was trimmed by 9 bases and V by 5 bases; bases with no gene match: 15. Germline values: CDR1 SEHNR, CDR2 FQNEAQ (reference sequence). The CDR3 is 15 amino acids. Supplemented by reference TRBV7-9 and TRBJ2-7, the full variable domain reads DTGVSQNPRHKITKRGQNVTFRCDPISEHNRLYWYRQTLGQGPEFLTYFQNEAQLEKSRLLSDRFSAERPKGSFSTLEIQRTEQGDSAMYLCASSPRGGEVRVQYFGPGTRLTVT.

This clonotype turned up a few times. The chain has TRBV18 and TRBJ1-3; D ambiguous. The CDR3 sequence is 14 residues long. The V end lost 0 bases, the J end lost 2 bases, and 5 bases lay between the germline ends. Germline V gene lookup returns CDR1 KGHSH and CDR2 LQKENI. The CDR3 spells CASSPPGTGNTIYF. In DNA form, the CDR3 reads TGTGCCAGCTCACCACCGGGAACTGGAAACACCATATATTTT.

The CDR3 spells CASSFSASQETQYF. In nucleotides, the CDR3 is TGTGCCAGCAGCTTTAGCGCTTCACAAGAGACCCAGTACTTC. This chain links TRBV11-2 with TRBJ2-5; a weak D match, TRBD2 (5 bases). Trimming pared 3 bases from V and 2 bases from J, leaving 10 bases between. The CDR3 is 14 residues long. The germline gives CDR1 SGHAT, CDR2 FQNNGV.

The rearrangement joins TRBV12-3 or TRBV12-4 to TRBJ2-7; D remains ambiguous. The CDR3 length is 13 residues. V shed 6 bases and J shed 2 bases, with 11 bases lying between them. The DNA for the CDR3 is TGTGCCAGCAGCTTTACAATCCCCTACGAGCAGTACTTC. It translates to CASSFTIPYEQYF.

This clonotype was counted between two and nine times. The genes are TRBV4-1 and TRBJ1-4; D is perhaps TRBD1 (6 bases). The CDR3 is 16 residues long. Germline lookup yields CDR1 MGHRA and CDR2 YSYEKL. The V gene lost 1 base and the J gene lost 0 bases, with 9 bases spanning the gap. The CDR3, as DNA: TGCGCCAGCAGCCAAGGGACAGTTGCAACTAATGAAAAACTGTTTTTT. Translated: CASSQGTVATNEKLFF.

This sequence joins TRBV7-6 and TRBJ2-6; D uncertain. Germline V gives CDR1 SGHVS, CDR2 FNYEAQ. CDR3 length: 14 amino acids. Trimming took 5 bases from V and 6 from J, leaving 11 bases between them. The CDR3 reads CASSTFPEANVLTF. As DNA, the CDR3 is TGTGCCAGCAGCACGTTTCCGGAGGCCAACGTCCTGACTTTC.

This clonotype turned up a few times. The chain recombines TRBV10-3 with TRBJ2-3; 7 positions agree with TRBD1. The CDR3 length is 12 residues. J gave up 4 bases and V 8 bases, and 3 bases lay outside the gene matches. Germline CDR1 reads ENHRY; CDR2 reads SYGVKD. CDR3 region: CAIQGVSDTQYF. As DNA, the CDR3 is TGTGCCATCCAGGGGGTCTCAGATACGCAGTATTTT.

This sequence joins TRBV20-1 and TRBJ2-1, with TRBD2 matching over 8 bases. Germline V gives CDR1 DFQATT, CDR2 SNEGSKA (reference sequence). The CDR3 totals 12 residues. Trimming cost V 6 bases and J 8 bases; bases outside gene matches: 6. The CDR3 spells CSANGLADEQFF. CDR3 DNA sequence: TGCAGTGCCAACGGACTAGCTGATGAGCAGTTCTTC.

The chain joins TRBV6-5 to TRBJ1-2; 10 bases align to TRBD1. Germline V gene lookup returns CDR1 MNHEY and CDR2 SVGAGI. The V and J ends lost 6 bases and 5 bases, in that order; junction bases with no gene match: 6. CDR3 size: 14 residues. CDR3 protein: CASSFGQGGYGYTF. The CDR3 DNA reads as TGTGCCAGCAGCTTCGGACAGGGGGGATATGGCTACACCTTC.

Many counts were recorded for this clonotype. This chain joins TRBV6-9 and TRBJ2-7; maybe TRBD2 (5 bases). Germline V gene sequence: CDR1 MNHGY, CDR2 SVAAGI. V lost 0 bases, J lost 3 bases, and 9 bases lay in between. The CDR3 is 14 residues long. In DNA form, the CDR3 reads TGTGCCAGCAGTTATTCCGGGGAAATCTACGAGCAGTACTTC. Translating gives CASSYSGEIYEQYF.

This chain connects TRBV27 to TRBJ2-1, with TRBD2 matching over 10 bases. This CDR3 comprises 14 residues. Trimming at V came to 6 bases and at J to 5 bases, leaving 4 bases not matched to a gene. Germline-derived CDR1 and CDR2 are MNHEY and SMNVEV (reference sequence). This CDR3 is CASRPTSGDNEQFF. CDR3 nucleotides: TGTGCCAGCAGGCCTACTAGCGGGGACAATGAGCAGTTCTTC.